The next 5 T cell receptor beta chains were all read from a single sample in a study of Tregs in tolerant kidney transplant recipients. TCRdb keeps only in-frame clones here, not all; method: immunoSEQ multiplex PCR. The sample has over 55,000 clones; approximately 82% are singletons. The sample comprised CD4+ T cells from blood. These receptors all come from a human donor in good health.

This chain uses TRBV5-5 with TRBJ2-7, with 7 bases that match TRBD2. Germline lookup yields CDR1 SGHKS and CDR2 YYEKEE (reference sequence). Trimming cost V 1 base and J 6 bases; bases outside gene matches: 7. The CDR3 runs 14 residues. CDR3 sequence reads: CASSLLGGLGEQYF. CDR3 nucleotide sequence: TGTGCCAGCAGCTTGCTGGGAGGGCTGGGCGAGCAGTACTTC.

Turning to this clone: The junction departs from the called germline gene at one end, perhaps through a read error. The chain joins TRBV2 to TRBJ1-2, with D possibly TRBD1 on 6 matching bases. In germline, CDR1 is SNHLY, CDR2 FYNNEI. This CDR3 is 12 amino acids long. CDR3 amino acids: CASSGGHREHHF. The DNA of the CDR3 is TGTGCCAGCAGTGGGGGGCACAGGGAACATCACTTC.

V is TRBV10-3 and J is TRBJ2-5, with D tentatively TRBD2 (6 bases). CDR1 is ENHRY and CDR2 is SYGVKD in the germline V gene. Between the trimmed V and J ends, which lost 4 bases and 1 base, there was a span of 10 bases. This CDR3 comprises 14 residues. CDR3 region: CAISVGLSQETQYF. In nucleotides, the CDR3 is TGTGCCATCAGTGTTGGACTATCCCAAGAGACCCAGTACTTC.

The chain has TRBV5-1 and TRBJ1-2, with 9 bases matching TRBD1. The CDR3 consists of 14 residues. Germline V gene data show CDR1 as SGHRS and CDR2 as YFSETQ. Trimming took 5 bases from V and 6 from J; bases not matched to a gene: 8. This CDR3 is CASSWGDREDGYTF. CDR3 sequence (DNA): TGCGCCAGCAGTTGGGGGGACAGGGAGGATGGCTACACCTTC.

This chain joins TRBV21-1 and TRBJ2-3; the table names TRBD2, a call not compared with the DNA. TRBV21-1 is marked as a pseudogene. This CDR3 region has 15 residues. In nucleotides, the CDR3 is TGTGCCAGCAGCCCGTGGGACTCCTCCACAGATACGCAGTATTTT. Translated, it gives CASSPWDSSTDTQYF.